Included here is one T cell receptor (beta chain) sequence, with context. This clonotype was seen only a few times. Its antigen has not been determined. Base qualities are not at hand, and no much larger clone is one base apart. Library creation used 5' RACE. The data were produced on an Illumina HiSeq 2000. A universal primer binding site was added through template switching, and the final cDNA carried a unique molecular identifier so that TCR cDNA molecules could be counted accurately. First-strand cDNA for TCR alpha and beta chains was synthesized from specific primers in the conserved constant-segment region. Each cDNA library was double barcoded, with a SMART-Mk sample barcode plus Illumina barcodes, to control for contamination. TruSeq adapter sequences, together with Illumina sample barcodes, were added in two successive PCR steps. Sequencing of the TCR alpha and beta cDNA libraries was done on the Illumina HiSeq platform using custom primers. For the original study's pipeline: Unique molecular identifiers were extracted from raw reads with MiGEC, and CDR3 positions were determined with MiXCR. Recombination models were inferred per individual with the repgenHMM and IGoR tools using an EM algorithm. Shared clonotype analysis was performed with the tcR package in R, normalizing sharing by the product of cloneset sizes. To study raw recombination without the effects of thymic and clonal selection, out-of-frame nonproductive sequences were analyzed. TCRdb handled the public reads itself, with Q25 trimming in fastp and clone calling in MiXCR, and kept productive beta chains. Rows with a matching CDR3 protein are joined into one entry that keeps the most common DNA and genes. The authors' filters were not applied to this entry. The sample table shows about 720,000 distinct CDR3 sequences, and over 8.5% are seen once. About 0.98% of the sample goes to the ten largest clones.

Every donor in the study was a healthy Caucasian. The twin cohort consisted of three pairs of female monozygotic twins, all aged roughly 18 to 30 years. The RNA used for TCR libraries was isolated from peripheral blood mononuclear cells. The sample is drawn from a study of identical twins (dated by TCRdb to the mid-2010s). Regarding the research as a whole: To test whether fetal clonotypes persist, this study deep-sequenced TCR alpha and beta repertoires from monozygotic twins, from unrelated adults of various ages, and from cord blood. To rule out contamination, replicate twin experiments were performed at different times with different library preparation protocols.

Taken from cysteine to phenylalanine, the CDR3 has 15 residues. This entry keeps only the CDR3 DNA: 45 bases, framed from base 1. V is clipped by 5 bases and J by 7 bases, and the sequence between their germline boundaries is 21 bases long. According to the germline V gene, CDR1 reads MNHEY and CDR2 reads SVGEGT. The investigation overall reported the following: Invariant T cells such as MAIT and iNKT could partly confound zero-insertion analyses, although diverse VJ usage argued against such confounding for most clonotypes. Abundant cord blood beta clonotypes carried fewer insertions; young adult naive repertoires showed a weaker similar trend, while memory repertoires showed none. The excess sharing between twins in beta out-of-frame sequences was weaker because fewer shared sequences reduced the signal-to-noise ratio. Because the same donors could not be followed over many years, the conclusions relied on cross-sectional statistical analysis. In monozygotic twins, recombination models systematically underestimated out-of-frame TCR alpha sharing, but the models matched the sharing seen between unrelated individuals. Compared with coincidental sharing between unrelated individuals, out-of-frame TCR alpha sequences shared between twins showed an excess of sequences with low generation probability.

These data also featured in a second study, about yellow fever vaccine responses in identical twins. According to the second study: The authors reported that the T cell response to vaccination in identical twins appeared partly convergent and partly personalized. Focusing on identical twins, the study followed the T cell clones that responded to the vaccine, and did so with precision.

The sequence joins TRBV6-2 or TRBV6-3 to TRBJ2-7; a weak D assignment points to TRBD2 (6 bases agree). The sequenced sample consisted of PBMCs. The TCR comes from a woman younger than 35 in good health. The sequenced DNA is TGTGCCAGCAGTCGTACCGGGACTTATCCTTGGGAGCAGTACTTC. The translation is CASSRTGTYPWEQYF.